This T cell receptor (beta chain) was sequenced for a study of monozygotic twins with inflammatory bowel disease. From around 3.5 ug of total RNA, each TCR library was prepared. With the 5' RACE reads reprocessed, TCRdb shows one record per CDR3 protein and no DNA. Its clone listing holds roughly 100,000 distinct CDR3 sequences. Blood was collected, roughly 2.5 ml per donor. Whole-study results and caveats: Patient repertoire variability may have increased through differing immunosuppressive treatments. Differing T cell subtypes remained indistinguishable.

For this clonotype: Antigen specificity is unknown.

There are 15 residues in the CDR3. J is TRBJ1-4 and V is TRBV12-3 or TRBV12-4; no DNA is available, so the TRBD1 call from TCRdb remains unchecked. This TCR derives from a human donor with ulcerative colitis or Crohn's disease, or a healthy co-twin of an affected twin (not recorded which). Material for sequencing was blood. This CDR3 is CASSRAVRTNEKLFF.